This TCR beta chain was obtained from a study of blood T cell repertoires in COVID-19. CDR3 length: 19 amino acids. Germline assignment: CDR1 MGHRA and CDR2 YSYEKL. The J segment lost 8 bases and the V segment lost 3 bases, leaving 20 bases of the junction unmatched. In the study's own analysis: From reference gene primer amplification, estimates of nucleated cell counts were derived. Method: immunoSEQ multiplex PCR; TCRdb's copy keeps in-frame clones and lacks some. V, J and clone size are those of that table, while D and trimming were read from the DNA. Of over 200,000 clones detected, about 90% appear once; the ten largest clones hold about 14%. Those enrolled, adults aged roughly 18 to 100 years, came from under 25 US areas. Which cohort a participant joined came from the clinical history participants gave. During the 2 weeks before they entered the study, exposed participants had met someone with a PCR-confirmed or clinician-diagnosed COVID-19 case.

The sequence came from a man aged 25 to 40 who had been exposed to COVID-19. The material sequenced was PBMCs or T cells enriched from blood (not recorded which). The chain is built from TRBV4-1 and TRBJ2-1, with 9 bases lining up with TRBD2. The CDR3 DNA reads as TGCGCCAGCAGCCAGACTTGGCTAGGACAGCGGGGGGTTCACCATGAGCAGTTCTTC. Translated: CASSQTWLGQRGVHHEQFF.